The entry below gives a single T cell receptor beta chain sequence along with its context. The target antigen is unknown. This CDR3 contains 15 residues. The ends lost 4 bases at V and 1 base at J; junction bases unmatched: 5. The source of the sample is a study of T cells after yellow fever vaccination. Study information: Fractions with few cells were prepared using SMART-Seq v4 Ultra Low Input.

TCRdb re-called the 5' RACE reads through MiXCR, storing one row per CDR3 protein. The sample shows about 340,000 distinct CDR3 sequences, about 12% of them seen only once. Study-wide findings and caveats: Among all clonotypes, a small share was observed in both CD4 and CD8 compartments. Post-booster samples contained most primary-vaccination clones (approximately 96% CD4, about 90% CD8). Though weaker, the secondary response peaked faster, on day 5 versus 15.

The clonotype comes from a young man who received the YFV17D yellow fever vaccine. The chain couples TRBV12-3 or TRBV12-4 to TRBJ2-3, with 7 positions matching TRBD2. The sample in question was CD4+ T cells sorted from PBMCs, obtained 15 days after the yellow fever booster vaccination. The CDR3 region has the DNA TGTGCCAGCAGTTACCAAGCGGGGCGCACAGATACGCAGTATTTT. Translation: CASSYQAGRTDTQYF.